These T cell receptor beta chains were read from a single sample in a study of neurological immune-mediated disorders. MiXCR was run by TCRdb on the 5' RACE reads, yielding one entry per CDR3 protein. The table includes 20,000 to 30,000 distinct CDR3 sequences, around 2.5% detected once. The source material was PBMCs. The receptors stem from a woman in her 50s with multiple sclerosis. CDR3s include the opening cysteine and the closing phenylalanine or tryptophan. The order of the fields is D gene, clone size, J gene, V gene, CDR3 protein, CDR3 DNA. The D gene is left open where the match is weak. Some rows mark clone size as missing; the rest say once, few, many or name a class of expanded clone.

d_gene: TRBD2; abundance: many; j_gene: TRBJ2-1; v_gene: TRBV10-3; CDR3aa: CAISPGTSGSYNEQFF; CDR3nt: TGTGCCATCAGTCCCGGGACTAGCGGATCCTACAATGAGCAGTTCTTC
d_gene: TRBD2; abundance: many; j_gene: TRBJ2-1; v_gene: TRBV12-3/TRBV12-4; CDR3aa: CASTRTSGRVNEQFF; CDR3nt: TGTGCCAGCACCCGGACTAGCGGGAGGGTCAATGAGCAGTTCTTC
d_gene: .; abundance: many; j_gene: TRBJ1-2; v_gene: TRBV7-9; CDR3aa: CASTAGIYGYTF; CDR3nt: TGTGCCAGCACCGCAGGAATCTATGGCTACACCTTC
d_gene: .; abundance: many; j_gene: TRBJ2-1; v_gene: TRBV13; CDR3aa: CASGRTPINEQFF; CDR3nt: TGTGCCAGCGGAAGGACTCCAATTAATGAGCAGTTCTTC
d_gene: .; abundance: many; j_gene: TRBJ1-2; v_gene: TRBV5-1; CDR3aa: CASSFLPSGYGYTF; CDR3nt: TGCGCCAGCAGCTTTCTCCCCTCAGGCTATGGCTACACCTTC
d_gene: .; abundance: many; j_gene: TRBJ1-5; v_gene: TRBV10-3; CDR3aa: CAISEGRRDQPQNF; CDR3nt: TGTGCCATCAGTGAAGGGCGAAGGGATCAGCCCCAGAATTTT
d_gene: TRBD1; abundance: .; j_gene: TRBJ2-5; v_gene: TRBV7-9; CDR3aa: CASSFSGGDETQYF; CDR3nt: TGTGCCAGCAGCTTCTCAGGGGGCGATGAGACCCAGTACTTC
d_gene: TRBD1; abundance: many; j_gene: TRBJ2-7; v_gene: TRBV29-1; CDR3aa: CSVLGGTGAYEQYF; CDR3nt: TGCAGCGTCTTGGGCGGGACAGGGGCCTACGAGCAGTACTTC
d_gene: .; abundance: .; j_gene: TRBJ2-7; v_gene: TRBV7-9; CDR3aa: CASSRTGNYEQYF; CDR3nt: TGTGCCAGCAGCCGTACAGGGAACTACGAGCAGTACTTC
d_gene: .; abundance: many; j_gene: TRBJ1-1; v_gene: TRBV20-1; CDR3aa: CSASDPQGRAEAFF; CDR3nt: TGCAGTGCTAGTGACCCCCAGGGCAGGGCTGAAGCTTTCTTT
d_gene: TRBD2; abundance: once; j_gene: TRBJ2-3; v_gene: TRBV7-2; CDR3aa: CASSGLGGSPDTQYF; CDR3nt: TGTGCCAGCAGCGGACTTGGCGGGAGTCCCGATACGCAGTATTTT
d_gene: TRBD2; abundance: many; j_gene: TRBJ2-1; v_gene: TRBV20-1; CDR3aa: CSARTSHEQFF; CDR3nt: TGCAGTGCCCGGACTAGTCATGAGCAGTTCTTC
d_gene: .; abundance: medium-sized; j_gene: TRBJ1-2; v_gene: TRBV20-1; CDR3aa: CSVLSGTRGRGYTF; CDR3nt: TGCAGTGTTTTATCCGGGACAAGGGGACGTGGCTACACCTTC
d_gene: .; abundance: many; j_gene: TRBJ2-3; v_gene: TRBV9; CDR3aa: CASSSRPESTDTQYF; CDR3nt: TGTGCCAGCAGCTCCCGGCCCGAGAGCACAGATACGCAGTATTTT
d_gene: TRBD1; abundance: medium-sized; j_gene: TRBJ1-5; v_gene: TRBV5-1; CDR3aa: CASSEGQGNQPQHF; CDR3nt: TGCGCCAGCAGCGAGGGACAGGGGAATCAGCCCCAGCATTTT
d_gene: TRBD1; abundance: many; j_gene: TRBJ2-1; v_gene: TRBV5-1; CDR3aa: CASSLRDRGNEQFF; CDR3nt: TGCGCCAGCAGCCTCCGGGACAGGGGGAATGAGCAGTTCTTC
d_gene: .; abundance: many; j_gene: TRBJ2-1; v_gene: TRBV3-1; CDR3aa: CASSQFYNEQFF; CDR3nt: TGTGCCAGCAGCCAGTTCTACAATGAGCAGTTCTTC
d_gene: .; abundance: many; j_gene: TRBJ1-1; v_gene: TRBV12-3/TRBV12-4; CDR3aa: CASTGGLKAFF; CDR3nt: TGTGCCAGCACCGGGGGCCTAAAAGCTTTCTTT
d_gene: TRBD1; abundance: many; j_gene: TRBJ1-2; v_gene: TRBV12-3/TRBV12-4; CDR3aa: CASSPTTGYGYTF; CDR3nt: TGTGCCAGCAGCCCAACGACAGGGTATGGCTACACCTTC
d_gene: .; abundance: .; j_gene: TRBJ1-6; v_gene: TRBV20-1; CDR3aa: CSARDQWTATYNSPLNF; CDR3nt: TGCAGTGCTAGAGATCAGTGGACGGCAACATATAATTCACCCCTCAACTTT
d_gene: .; abundance: many; j_gene: TRBJ2-1; v_gene: TRBV20-1; CDR3aa: CSARVPNEQFF; CDR3nt: TGCAGTGCAAGGGTTCCAAATGAGCAGTTCTTC
d_gene: .; abundance: many; j_gene: TRBJ2-7; v_gene: TRBV20-1; CDR3aa: CSASRAGRSSYEQYF; CDR3nt: TGCAGTGCTAGTAGGGCAGGGAGGAGCTCCTACGAGCAGTACTTC
d_gene: TRBD2; abundance: .; j_gene: TRBJ2-1; v_gene: TRBV10-3; CDR3aa: CAISGGTSGYNEQFF; CDR3nt: TGTGCCATCAGTGGGGGGACTAGCGGATACAATGAGCAGTTCTTC
d_gene: TRBD1; abundance: large; j_gene: TRBJ1-1; v_gene: TRBV5-1; CDR3aa: CASRGTVSEAFF; CDR3nt: TGCGCCAGCAGGGGGACAGTGTCTGAAGCTTTCTTT
d_gene: .; abundance: many; j_gene: TRBJ2-1; v_gene: TRBV7-7; CDR3aa: CASSFEGRNEQFF; CDR3nt: TGTGCTAGCAGCTTTGAAGGGCGGAATGAGCAGTTCTTC
d_gene: .; abundance: .; j_gene: TRBJ2-5; v_gene: TRBV7-6; CDR3aa: CASSPHSETQYF; CDR3nt: TGTGCCAGCAGCCCCCACTCAGAGACCCAGTACTTC
d_gene: TRBD1; abundance: many; j_gene: TRBJ1-1; v_gene: TRBV5-1; CDR3aa: CASSPDRGKNTEAFF; CDR3nt: TGCGCCAGCAGCCCGGACAGGGGAAAGAACACTGAAGCTTTCTTT
d_gene: .; abundance: many; j_gene: TRBJ1-2; v_gene: TRBV7-2; CDR3aa: CASSTRGGNNYGYTF; CDR3nt: TGTGCCAGCAGCACCCGGGGGGGGAATAACTATGGCTACACCTTC
d_gene: TRBD1; abundance: many; j_gene: TRBJ1-5; v_gene: TRBV7-9; CDR3aa: CASSSAGDSGFVSQNF; CDR3nt: TGTGCCAGCAGCTCTGCCGGGGACAGCGGCTTTGTGTCCCAGAATTTT
d_gene: TRBD1; abundance: many; j_gene: TRBJ1-1; v_gene: TRBV5-1; CDR3aa: CASTRGRGMNTEAFF; CDR3nt: TGCGCCAGCACCCGGGGCAGGGGGATGAACACTGAAGCTTTCTTT
d_gene: .; abundance: many; j_gene: TRBJ1-6; v_gene: TRBV9; CDR3aa: CASSTGTDNSPLHF; CDR3nt: TGTGCCAGCAGCACAGGGACGGATAATTCACCCCTCCACTTT
d_gene: TRBD1; abundance: many; j_gene: TRBJ1-4; v_gene: TRBV5-1; CDR3aa: CASSTNRGLNEKLFF; CDR3nt: TGCGCCAGCAGCACCAACAGGGGTCTGAATGAAAAACTGTTTTTT
d_gene: .; abundance: few; j_gene: TRBJ1-1; v_gene: TRBV7-2; CDR3aa: CASSSSRGLEAFF; CDR3nt: TGTGCCAGCAGCTCCTCTAGGGGTCTAGAAGCTTTCTTT